Each of the 5 T cell receptor beta chains below was sequenced from the same sample in a study of T cells in Graves' hyperthyroidism and ophthalmopathy (dated by TCRdb to about 2019). The library was produced with multiplex PCR. Sequenced using an Illumina HiSeq 2000. Amplification of TCR beta CDR3 regions was carried out from RNA transcripts. The TCR CDR3 was subjected to a first round of RT-PCR using the HTBI primer set and the Qiagen OneStep RT-PCR kit. TCRdb passed the public sequencing reads through fastp at Q25 and MiXCR, retaining productive beta sequences. Identical CDR3 proteins give one entry, which carries the most common genes and DNA. Present in this sample are about 710,000 distinct CDR3 sequences, around 17% of which were seen just once. The top ten hold about 8.4% of the sample. Sequenced sample: blood. Source of these receptors: a man between 18 and 35 years old with Graves' hyperthyroidism.

The V and J genes are TRBV11-3 and TRBJ2-1; D unclear. Trimming took 5 bases from V and 3 from J, leaving 11 bases between them. The CDR3 totals 14 residues. Germline values: CDR1 SGHNT, CDR2 YENEEA. The CDR3 bases are TGTGCCAGCAGCCCCCCTACCCGCTACAATGAGCAGTTCTTC. Translated: CASSPPTRYNEQFF. Full variable domain (missing parts from reference TRBV11-3 and TRBJ2-1): EAGVVQSPRYKIIEKKQPVAFWCNPISGHNTLYWYLQNLGQGPELLIRYENEEAVDDSQLPKDRFSAERLKGVDSTLKIQPAELGDSAVYLCASSPPTRYNEQFFGPGTRLTVL.

This clonotype came up a few times. The genes are TRBV3-1 and TRBJ2-7; 7 bases line up with TRBD1. This CDR3 comprises 16 residues. V lost 4 bases and J lost 0; bases outside the gene matches: 9. Germline CDR1 reads LGHDT; CDR2 reads YNNKEL (reference sequence). In nucleotides, the CDR3 is TGTGCCAGCAGCCCCCGAGGACAGGAACCCTCCTACGAGCAGTACTTC. It is translated as CASSPRGQEPSYEQYF.

This clonotype was found a few times. The chain uses TRBV20-1 and TRBJ1-2; 7 positions agree with TRBD1. The CDR3 contains 15 residues. J gave up 2 bases and V 7 bases, and 13 bases lay outside the gene matches. Germline-derived CDR1 and CDR2 are DFQATT and SNEGSKA (reference sequence). The CDR3 nucleotides are TGCAGTGAAAGACCATGGACAGGACTAAACTATGGCTACACCTTC. Its protein product is CSERPWTGLNYGYTF.

CDR3 nucleotide sequence: TGTGCCAGCGGACCAAGTATACAGGGACCCAGTGGTCCTGGCTACACCTTC. Encoded protein: CASGPSIQGPSGPGYTF. This chain joins TRBV19 and TRBJ1-2; D is possibly TRBD1 (6 bases). V lost 9 bases and J 7 bases, leaving 30 bases between the germline ends. Germline CDR1 LNHDA, CDR2 SQIVND (reference sequence). This CDR3 spans 17 amino acids. The entire variable domain, with the rest obtained from reference TRBV19 and TRBJ1-2, is as follows: DGGITQSPKYLFRKEGQNVTLSCEQNLNHDAMYWYRQDPGQGLRLIYYSQIVNDFQKGDIAEGYSVSREKKESFPLTVTSAQKNPTAFYLCASGPSIQGPSGPGYTFGSGTRLTVV.

This clonotype occurred a few times. The V gene is TRBV20-1, the J gene TRBJ1-1; D gene uncertain. The CDR3 consists of 14 residues. Germline V gene sequence: CDR1 DFQATT, CDR2 SNEGSKA (reference sequence). Trimming took 2 bases from V and 0 from J, leaving 10 bases between them. The CDR3 loop reads CSARPGNMNTEAFF. As DNA, the CDR3 is TGCAGTGCTAGACCCGGCAACATGAACACTGAAGCTTTCTTT.